These 7 T cell receptor beta chains originate from one sample sequenced in a study of blood T cell repertoires in COVID-19. Sequencing used immunoSEQ multiplex PCR; TCRdb keeps in-frame clones, though not all of them. Counted here are 150,000 to 200,000 clones, about four fifths occurring once; the ten biggest clones make up approximately 11%. Sequenced: peripheral blood. The receptors shown here come from a woman aged 40 to 50 with COVID-19, enrolled during active disease.

This chain links TRBV9 with TRBJ1-4, with 8 bases that match TRBD1. Germline V gives CDR1 SGDLS, CDR2 YYNGEE. Trimming took 3 bases from V and 7 from J; bases not matched to a gene: 11. CDR3 length equals 16 residues. The chain's CDR3 is CASSAGTGQGSEKLFF. The CDR3 DNA follows: TGTGCCAGCAGCGCGGGGACAGGTCAAGGTAGTGAAAAACTGTTTTTT.

This chain uses TRBV19 with TRBJ1-5; D not resolved. From germline, CDR1 is LNHDA and CDR2 SQIVND (reference sequence). The CDR3 sequence is 14 residues long. V was shortened by 5 bases and J by 0 bases, with 8 bases between the two germline ends. CDR3 nucleotides: TGTGCCAGTAGTCAGACAAGTAGCAATCAGCCCCAGCATTTT. It encodes CASSQTSSNQPQHF.

The DNA of the CDR3 is TGTGCCAGCAGCCCCTGGCGGGGGAGAATCAATGAGCAGTTCTTC. Its protein is CASSPWRGRINEQFF. The V call is TRBV3-1 (or the pseudogene TRBV3-2), the J call TRBJ2-1; 7 bases fit TRBD2. The CDR3 runs to 15 residues. The germline V gene encodes CDR1 LGHDT and CDR2 YNNKEL (reference sequence). Trimming at V came to 4 bases and at J to 6 bases, leaving 9 bases not matched to a gene.

The chain's CDR3 is CASNRGQGREKLFF. The CDR3 nucleotides read TGTGCCAGCAATAGGGGACAGGGTCGGGAAAAACTGTTTTTT. The rearrangement uses TRBV2 and TRBJ1-4, with 9 bases fitting TRBD1. V lost 7 bases to trimming and J lost 8 bases; unmatched junction nucleotides: 8. CDR1 and CDR2 (germline): SNHLY, FYNNEI. The CDR3 extends over 14 amino acids. Together with reference TRBV2 and TRBJ1-4, the CDR3 gives the full variable domain: EPEVTQTPSHQVTQMGQEVILRCVPISNHLYFYWYRQILGQKVEFLVSFYNNEISEKSEIFDDQFSVERPDGSNFTLKIRSTKLEDSAMYFCASNRGQGREKLFFGSGTQLSVL.

Written as DNA, the CDR3 is TGTGCCAGCAGTTCTCTGGGCGGGAGGGGTAGCACCGGGGAGCTGTTTTTT. This translates into CASSSLGGRGSTGELFF. The rearrangement uses TRBV28 and TRBJ2-2, with TRBD2 identical over 9 bases. CDR1 MDHEN and CDR2 SYDVKM come from the germline V gene. V lost 4 bases to trimming and J lost 4 bases; unmatched junction nucleotides: 10. This CDR3 contains 17 residues.

Concerning this clone: Relative to the germline gene, one junction end is altered; a read error may explain this. The chain combines TRBV7-7 with TRBJ2-3; tentative D call: TRBD2 (6 bases). In germline, CDR1 is SSHAT, CDR2 FNYEAQ (reference sequence). There are 15 residues in the CDR3. The CDR3 sequence is CASSRGLGGTDTQYF. CDR3 coding DNA: TGTGCTAGCAGCCGGGGACTGGGGGGCACAGATACGCAGTATTTT.

The rearrangement links TRBV2 to TRBJ2-3, with D maybe TRBD1 (5 bases). This CDR3 has 13 amino acids. V dropped 3 bases and J dropped 5 bases, with 9 bases sitting between them. Germline CDR1 is SNHLY and CDR2 is FYNNEI. CDR3 sequence: CASSDGAVDTQYF. CDR3 nucleotides: TGTGCCAGCAGTGATGGGGCGGTAGATACGCAGTATTTT. The full variable domain, its missing parts supplied by reference TRBV2 and TRBJ2-3, is EPEVTQTPSHQVTQMGQEVILRCVPISNHLYFYWYRQILGQKVEFLVSFYNNEISEKSEIFDDQFSVERPDGSNFTLKIRSTKLEDSAMYFCASSDGAVDTQYFGPGTRLTVL.